The entry below describes one T cell receptor (beta chain). Its antigen is unidentified. Primers: 60 Vbeta forward and 13 Jbeta reverse. The repertoire was sequenced with immunoSEQ multiplex PCR; TCRdb's copy has only in-frame clones and lacks some. The table includes about 160,000 clones, more than 70% detected once. The CDR3 contains 16 residues. Between the trimmed V and J ends, which lost 1 base and 1 base, there was a span of 14 bases. Germline-derived CDR1 and CDR2 are MGHRA and YSYEKL. This specimen belongs to a study of cytomegalovirus exposure and HLA in healthy donors. Study-wide findings and caveats: Being productive about 87% or about 30% of the time was typical of most TCR beta V segments in an earlier analysis. Published work reported that the classifier diagnosed cytomegalovirus status with high specificity and sensitivity. Under in vitro conditions, three CMV-associated chains were confirmed as specific for CMV antigens.

The receptor was isolated from a boy between 2 and 10 years old in good health and CMV-seronegative. The chain uses TRBV4-1 and TRBJ2-7; D is uncertain. Sequencing was done on a sample of PBMCs. CDR3 bases: TGCGCCAGCAGCCAAGTATTAAACAGAATGTCCTACGAGCAGTACTTC. Protein: CASSQVLNRMSYEQYF.